This is a list of T cell receptor beta chains from one sample in a study of cytomegalovirus exposure and HLA in healthy donors. The method was immunoSEQ multiplex PCR; TCRdb's version includes in-frame clones alone and lacks a portion of them. The sample has over 95,000 clones, about 64% seen once. The sequencing sample was made of PBMCs. These receptors were obtained from a man in his late teens or twenties in good health and CMV-seropositive. Each CDR3 is given with its conserved first and last residue. Each record gives: V gene, J gene, clone size, D gene, CDR3 protein, CDR3 DNA. A D gene is named only where the DNA matches it firmly. Clone size is given for some rows only: seen once, a few or many times, or a class if the clone is expanded.

v_gene: TRBV7-9; j_gene: TRBJ1-6; abundance: -; d_gene: -; CDR3aa: CASSVTGYNSPLHF; CDR3nt: TGTGCCAGCAGCGTGACAGGCTACAATTCACCCCTCCACTTT
v_gene: TRBV28; j_gene: TRBJ2-1; abundance: -; d_gene: -; CDR3aa: CASSLLATEQFF; CDR3nt: TGTGCCAGCAGCCTTCTAGCGACTGAGCAGTTCTTC
v_gene: TRBV5-1; j_gene: TRBJ2-3; abundance: -; d_gene: TRBD1; CDR3aa: CASRGTGIEYADTQYF; CDR3nt: TGCGCCAGCAGGGGGACAGGGATAGAATACGCAGATACGCAGTATTTT
v_gene: TRBV6-1; j_gene: TRBJ2-7; abundance: -; d_gene: -; CDR3aa: CASTGRDEQYF; CDR3nt: TGTGCCAGCACAGGGCGCGACGAGCAGTACTTC
v_gene: TRBV6-5; j_gene: TRBJ2-2; abundance: once; d_gene: -; CDR3aa: CASSYIRAGELFF; CDR3nt: TGTGCCAGCAGTTACATTCGGGCCGGGGAGCTGTTTTTT
v_gene: TRBV2; j_gene: TRBJ1-4; abundance: once; d_gene: TRBD1; CDR3aa: CASSDRDRPNEKLFF; CDR3nt: TGTGCCAGCAGTGACCGGGACAGGCCTAATGAAAAACTGTTTTTT
v_gene: TRBV9; j_gene: TRBJ2-3; abundance: -; d_gene: -; CDR3aa: CASSPNTDTQYF; CDR3nt: TGTGCCAGCAGTCCAAACACAGATACGCAGTATTTT
v_gene: TRBV5-1; j_gene: TRBJ2-1; abundance: -; d_gene: TRBD2; CDR3aa: CASSSLGTSGSSYNEQFF; CDR3nt: TGCGCCAGCAGCTCTCTTGGGACTAGCGGGAGCTCCTACAATGAGCAGTTCTTC
v_gene: TRBV15; j_gene: TRBJ1-1; abundance: -; d_gene: -; CDR3aa: CATSREVMGGNTEAFF; CDR3nt: TGTGCCACCAGCAGAGAGGTTATGGGAGGGAACACTGAAGCTTTCTTT
v_gene: TRBV2; j_gene: TRBJ2-1; abundance: -; d_gene: -; CDR3aa: CASSEGQRRNEQFF; CDR3nt: TGTGCCAGCAGTGAGGGACAACGACGGAATGAGCAGTTCTTC
v_gene: TRBV5-1; j_gene: TRBJ2-7; abundance: -; d_gene: -; CDR3aa: CASSPDGNYEQYF; CDR3nt: TGCGCCAGCAGCCCGGACGGGAACTACGAGCAGTACTTC
v_gene: TRBV2; j_gene: TRBJ2-1; abundance: -; d_gene: TRBD1; CDR3aa: CASEGAVDEQFF; CDR3nt: TGTGCCAGCGAGGGGGCGGTGGATGAGCAGTTCTTC
v_gene: TRBV5-6; j_gene: TRBJ2-1; abundance: -; d_gene: TRBD1; CDR3aa: CASSTGAVVNEQFF; CDR3nt: TGTGCCAGCAGCACAGGGGCAGTGGTTAATGAGCAGTTCTTC
v_gene: TRBV6-4; j_gene: TRBJ2-3; abundance: -; d_gene: TRBD2; CDR3aa: CASSDSNSGGGTDTQYF; CDR3nt: TGTGCCAGCAGTGACTCGAATAGCGGGGGGGGCACAGATACGCAGTATTTT
v_gene: TRBV5-1; j_gene: TRBJ1-1; abundance: -; d_gene: -; CDR3aa: CASSLGGGGTNTEAFF; CDR3nt: TGCGCCAGCAGCTTGGGCGGTGGGGGGACTAACACTGAAGCTTTCTTT
v_gene: TRBV2; j_gene: TRBJ1-5; abundance: -; d_gene: TRBD1; CDR3aa: CASSGPGTGINQPQHF; CDR3nt: TGTGCCAGCAGTGGACCCGGGACAGGGATCAATCAGCCCCAGCATTTT
v_gene: TRBV27; j_gene: TRBJ2-3; abundance: -; d_gene: TRBD2; CDR3aa: CASRVLAGGPSTDTQYF; CDR3nt: TGTGCCAGCAGAGTTCTAGCGGGGGGGCCGAGTACAGATACGCAGTATTTT
v_gene: TRBV11-3; j_gene: TRBJ2-7; abundance: -; d_gene: -; CDR3aa: CASRIASGYEQYF; CDR3nt: TGTGCCAGCAGAATAGCCTCTGGGTACGAGCAGTACTTC
v_gene: TRBV6-5; j_gene: TRBJ2-1; abundance: -; d_gene: TRBD1; CDR3aa: CASSPDRDPYNEQFF; CDR3nt: TGTGCCAGCAGCCCGGACAGGGACCCCTACAATGAGCAGTTCTTC
v_gene: TRBV18; j_gene: TRBJ1-4; abundance: -; d_gene: -; CDR3aa: CASSPGAGPEKLFF; CDR3nt: TGTGCCAGCTCACCGGGCGCAGGCCCCGAAAAACTGTTTTTT
v_gene: TRBV27; j_gene: TRBJ2-1; abundance: -; d_gene: TRBD2; CDR3aa: CASSSGIAGYSYNEQFF; CDR3nt: TGTGCCAGCAGCTCGGGGATAGCGGGATACTCCTACAATGAGCAGTTCTTC